This T cell receptor beta chain was sequenced during a study of blood T cells in healthy people across ages. The CDR3 extends over 16 amino acids. Germline lookup yields CDR1 KGHSH and CDR2 LQKENI. V was cut by 0 bases and J by 0 bases, with 9 bases left in between. This clonotype came up many times. What it recognizes is unknown. Overall study findings and caveats: Per million T cells, TCR beta diversity dropped roughly linearly as age increased. More naive CD4+ cells and higher diversity were found in long-lived than in aged donors.

Primers used in a second PCR of roughly 7 to 12 cycles were a sample-barcoded 5' primer and a J-beta primer mix. Each cDNA molecule was tagged by a template-switch adaptor that had 12 random nucleotides. TCRdb passed the 5' RACE reads through MiXCR, listing each CDR3 protein once. This sample has 870,000 or so distinct CDR3 sequences; 29% occur once, and the top ten carry 15% to 20%. The gene calls are TRBV18 and TRBJ2-1; D is unresolved. The receptor comes from a woman older than 75 in good health. Sequencing input: blood. For the CDR3, the DNA is TGTGCCAGCTCACCACCGGGTGTGAACTCCTACAATGAGCAGTTCTTC. Translation: CASSPPGVNSYNEQFF.